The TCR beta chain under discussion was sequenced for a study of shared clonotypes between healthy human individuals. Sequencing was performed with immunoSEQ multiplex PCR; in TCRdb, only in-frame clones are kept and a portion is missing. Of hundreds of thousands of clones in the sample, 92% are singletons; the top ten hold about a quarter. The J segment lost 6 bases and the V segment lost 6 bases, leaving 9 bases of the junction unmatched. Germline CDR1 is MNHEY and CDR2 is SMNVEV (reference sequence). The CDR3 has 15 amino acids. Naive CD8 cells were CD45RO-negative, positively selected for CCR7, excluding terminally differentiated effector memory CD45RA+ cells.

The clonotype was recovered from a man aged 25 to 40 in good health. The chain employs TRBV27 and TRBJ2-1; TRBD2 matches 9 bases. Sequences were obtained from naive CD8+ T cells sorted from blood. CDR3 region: CASRIAGVSGNEQFF. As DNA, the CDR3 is TGTGCCAGCAGAATAGCGGGAGTTTCGGGCAATGAGCAGTTCTTC.